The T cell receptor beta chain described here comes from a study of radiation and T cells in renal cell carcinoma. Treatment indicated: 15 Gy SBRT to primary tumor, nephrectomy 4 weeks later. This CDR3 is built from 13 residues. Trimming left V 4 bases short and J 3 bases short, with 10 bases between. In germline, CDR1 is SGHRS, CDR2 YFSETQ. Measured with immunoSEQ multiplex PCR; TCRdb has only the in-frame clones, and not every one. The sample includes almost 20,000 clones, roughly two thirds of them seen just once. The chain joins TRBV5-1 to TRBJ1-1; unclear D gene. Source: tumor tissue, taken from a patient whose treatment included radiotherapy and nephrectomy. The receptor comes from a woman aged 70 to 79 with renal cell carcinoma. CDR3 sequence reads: CASSPYPDTEAFF. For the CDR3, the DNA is TGCGCCAGCAGCCCCTACCCTGACACTGAAGCTTTCTTT.